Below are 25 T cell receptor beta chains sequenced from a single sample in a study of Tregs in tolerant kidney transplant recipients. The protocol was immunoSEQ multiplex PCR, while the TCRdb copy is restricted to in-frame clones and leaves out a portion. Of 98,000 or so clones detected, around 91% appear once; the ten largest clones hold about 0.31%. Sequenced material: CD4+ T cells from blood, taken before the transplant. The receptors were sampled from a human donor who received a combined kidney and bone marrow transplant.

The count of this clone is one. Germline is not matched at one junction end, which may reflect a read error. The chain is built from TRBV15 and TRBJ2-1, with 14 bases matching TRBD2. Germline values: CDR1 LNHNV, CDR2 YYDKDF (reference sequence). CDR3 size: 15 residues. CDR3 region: CATSRGTSGRDRQFF. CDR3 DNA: TGTGCCACCAGTAGAGGGACTAGCGGGAGAGACCGGCAGTTCTTC.

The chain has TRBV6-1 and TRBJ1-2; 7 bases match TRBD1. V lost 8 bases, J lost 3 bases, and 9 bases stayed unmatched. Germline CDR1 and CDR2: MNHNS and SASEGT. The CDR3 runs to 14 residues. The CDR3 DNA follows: TGTGCCAGCGGGGTACCGGGACAGCACTATGGCTACACCTTC. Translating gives CASGVPGQHYGYTF.

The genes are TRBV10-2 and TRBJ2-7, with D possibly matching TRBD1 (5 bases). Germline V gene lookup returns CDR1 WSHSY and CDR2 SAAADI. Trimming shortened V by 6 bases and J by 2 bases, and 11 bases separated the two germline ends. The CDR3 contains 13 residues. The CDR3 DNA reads TGCGCCAGCAGGACAGCAAGTACCTACGAGCAGTACTTC. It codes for CASRTASTYEQYF.

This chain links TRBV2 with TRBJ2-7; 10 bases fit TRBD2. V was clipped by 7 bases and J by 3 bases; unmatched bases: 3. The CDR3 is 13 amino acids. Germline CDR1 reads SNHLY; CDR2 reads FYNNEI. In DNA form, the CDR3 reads TGTGCCAGCAAACCTAGCGGGGGCTACGAGCAGTACTTC. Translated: CASKPSGGYEQYF.

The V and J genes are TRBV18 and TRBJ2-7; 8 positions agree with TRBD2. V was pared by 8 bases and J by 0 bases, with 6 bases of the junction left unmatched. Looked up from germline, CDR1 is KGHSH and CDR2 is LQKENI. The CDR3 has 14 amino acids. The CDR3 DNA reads TGTGCCAGCACCCTCGGGAGGGCCTCCTACGAGCAGTACTTC. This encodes CASTLGRASYEQYF.

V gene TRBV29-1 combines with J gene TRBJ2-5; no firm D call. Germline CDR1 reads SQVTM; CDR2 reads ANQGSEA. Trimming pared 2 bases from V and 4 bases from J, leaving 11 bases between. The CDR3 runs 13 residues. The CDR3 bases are TGCAGCGTTGAACGGTCAGGTGTAGAGACCCAGTACTTC. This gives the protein CSVERSGVETQYF.

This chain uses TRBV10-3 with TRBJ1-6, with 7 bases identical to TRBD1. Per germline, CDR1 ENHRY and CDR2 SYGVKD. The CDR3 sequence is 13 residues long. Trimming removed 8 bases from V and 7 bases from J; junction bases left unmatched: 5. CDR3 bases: TGTGCCATCCAGGGGGACAGAAATTCACCCCTCCACTTT. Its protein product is CAIQGDRNSPLHF.

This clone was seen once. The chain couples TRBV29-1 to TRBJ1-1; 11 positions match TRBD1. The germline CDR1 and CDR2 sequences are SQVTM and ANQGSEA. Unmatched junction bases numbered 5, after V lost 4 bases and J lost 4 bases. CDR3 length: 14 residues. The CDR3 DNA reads TGCAGCGTTGGAGGACAGGGGGCTTTCACTGAAGCTTTCTTT. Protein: CSVGGQGAFTEAFF.

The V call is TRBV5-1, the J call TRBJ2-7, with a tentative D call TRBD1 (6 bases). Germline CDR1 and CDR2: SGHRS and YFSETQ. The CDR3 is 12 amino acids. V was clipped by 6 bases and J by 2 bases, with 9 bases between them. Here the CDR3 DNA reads TGCGCCAGCATGGACAGTCCCTACGAGCAGTACTTC. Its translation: CASMDSPYEQYF. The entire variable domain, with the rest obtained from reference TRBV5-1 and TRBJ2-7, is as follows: KAGVTQTPRYLIKTRGQQVTLSCSPISGHRSVSWYQQTPGQGLQFLFEYFSETQRNKGNFPGRFSGRQFSNSRSEMNVSTLELGDSALYLCASMDSPYEQYFGPGTRLTVT.

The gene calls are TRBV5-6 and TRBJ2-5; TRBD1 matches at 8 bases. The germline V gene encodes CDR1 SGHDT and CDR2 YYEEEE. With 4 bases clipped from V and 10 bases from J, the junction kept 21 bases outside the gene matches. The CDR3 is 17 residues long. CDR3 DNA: TGTGCCAGCAGCGGGGTGGGACCTGGACAGGGTCGTGGGGGCCAGTACTTC. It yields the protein CASSGVGPGQGRGGQYF.

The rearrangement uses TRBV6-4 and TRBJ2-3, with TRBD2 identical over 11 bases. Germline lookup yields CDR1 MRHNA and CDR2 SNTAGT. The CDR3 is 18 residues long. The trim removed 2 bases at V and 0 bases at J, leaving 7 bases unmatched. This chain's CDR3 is CASSDGTSGKFSTDTQYF. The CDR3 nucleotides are TGTGCCAGCAGTGACGGGACTAGCGGAAAATTTAGCACAGATACGCAGTATTTT.

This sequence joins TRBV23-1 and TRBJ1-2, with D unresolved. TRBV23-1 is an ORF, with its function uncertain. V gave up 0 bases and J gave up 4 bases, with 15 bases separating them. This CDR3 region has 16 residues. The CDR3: CASSQSVSVTTYGYTF. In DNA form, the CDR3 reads TGCGCCAGCAGTCAATCTGTTAGCGTTACTACCTATGGCTACACCTTC.

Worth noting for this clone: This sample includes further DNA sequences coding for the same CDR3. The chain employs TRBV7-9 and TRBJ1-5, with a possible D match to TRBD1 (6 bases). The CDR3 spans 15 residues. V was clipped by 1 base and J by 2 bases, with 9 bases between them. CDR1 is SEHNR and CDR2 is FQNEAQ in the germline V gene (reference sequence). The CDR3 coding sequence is TGTGCCAGCAGCTTAGGCAGGGGTGGCAATCAGCCCCAGCATTTT. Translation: CASSLGRGGNQPQHF.

The CDR3, as DNA: TGCGCCAGCAGCTTGGAGGAGTTTAACTATGGCTACACCTTC. Translated, it gives CASSLEEFNYGYTF. The J gene is TRBJ1-2, the V gene TRBV5-1, with D uncertain. Germline V CDR1 and CDR2: SGHRS, YFSETQ. The V end lost 0 bases, the J end lost 1 base, and 7 bases lay between the germline ends. The CDR3 has 14 residues.

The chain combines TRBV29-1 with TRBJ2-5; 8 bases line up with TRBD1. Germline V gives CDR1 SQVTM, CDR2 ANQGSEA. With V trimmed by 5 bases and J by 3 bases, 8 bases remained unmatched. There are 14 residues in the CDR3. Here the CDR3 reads CSVTDRATEETQYF. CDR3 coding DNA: TGCAGCGTTACGGACAGGGCAACTGAAGAGACCCAGTACTTC. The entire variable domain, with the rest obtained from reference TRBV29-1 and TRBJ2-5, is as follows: SAVISQKPSRDICQRGTSLTIQCQVDSQVTMMFWYRQQPGQSLTLIATANQGSEATYESGFVIDKFPISRPNLTFSTLTVSNMSPEDSSIYLCSVTDRATEETQYFGPGTRLLVL.

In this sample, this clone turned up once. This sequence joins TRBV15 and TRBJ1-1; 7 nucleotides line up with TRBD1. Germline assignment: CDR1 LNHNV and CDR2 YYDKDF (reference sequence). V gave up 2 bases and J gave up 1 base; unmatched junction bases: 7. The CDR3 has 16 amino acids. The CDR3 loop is CATSRRQGVGNTEAFF. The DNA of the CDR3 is TGTGCCACCAGCAGACGACAGGGTGTCGGGAACACTGAAGCTTTCTTT.

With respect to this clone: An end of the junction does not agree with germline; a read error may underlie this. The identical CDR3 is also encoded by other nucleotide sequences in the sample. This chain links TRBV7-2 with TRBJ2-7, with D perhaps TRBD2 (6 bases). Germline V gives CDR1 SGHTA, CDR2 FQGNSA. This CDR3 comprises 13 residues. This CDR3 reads CASSLARDYEQYF. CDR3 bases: TGTGCCAGTAGCTTAGCGCGGGACTACGAGCAGTACTTC.

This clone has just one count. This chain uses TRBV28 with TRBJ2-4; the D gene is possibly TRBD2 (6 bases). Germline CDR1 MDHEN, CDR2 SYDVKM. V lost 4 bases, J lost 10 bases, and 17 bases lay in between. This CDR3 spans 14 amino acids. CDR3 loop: CASSSMTVGGIQYF. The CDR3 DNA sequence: TGTGCCAGCAGTTCTATGACAGTGGGAGGAATTCAGTACTTC. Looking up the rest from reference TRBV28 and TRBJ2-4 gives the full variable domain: DVKVTQSSRYLVKRTGEKVFLECVQDMDHENMFWYRQDPGLGLRLIYFSYDVKMKEKGDIPEGYSVSREKKERFSLILESASTNQTSMYLCASSSMTVGGIQYFGAGTRLSVL.

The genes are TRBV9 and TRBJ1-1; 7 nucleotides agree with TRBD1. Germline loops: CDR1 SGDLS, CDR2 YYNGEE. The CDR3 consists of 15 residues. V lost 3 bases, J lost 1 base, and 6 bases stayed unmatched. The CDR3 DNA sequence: TGTGCCAGCAGCGGAAATAGACAGGGGAACACTGAAGCTTTCTTT. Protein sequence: CASSGNRQGNTEAFF.

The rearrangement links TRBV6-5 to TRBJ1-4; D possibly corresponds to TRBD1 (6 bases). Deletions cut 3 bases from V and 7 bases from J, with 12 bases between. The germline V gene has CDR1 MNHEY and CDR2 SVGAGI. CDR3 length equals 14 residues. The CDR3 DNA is TGTGCCAGCAGTTATGGGGGGGGCGGTGAAAAACTGTTTTTT. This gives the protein CASSYGGGGEKLFF.

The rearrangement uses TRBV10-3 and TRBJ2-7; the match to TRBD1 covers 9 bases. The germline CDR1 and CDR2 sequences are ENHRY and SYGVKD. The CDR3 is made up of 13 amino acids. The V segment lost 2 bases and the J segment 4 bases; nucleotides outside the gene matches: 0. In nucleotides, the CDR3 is TGTGCCATCAGTGAGGACAGGGGGTACGAGCAGTACTTC. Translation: CAISEDRGYEQYF.

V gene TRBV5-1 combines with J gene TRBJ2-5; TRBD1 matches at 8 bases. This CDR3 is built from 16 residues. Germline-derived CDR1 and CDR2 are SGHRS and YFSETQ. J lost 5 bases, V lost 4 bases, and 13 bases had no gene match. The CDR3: CASSVGHSDRVETQYF. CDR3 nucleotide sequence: TGCGCCAGCAGCGTAGGACACTCGGACAGGGTGGAGACCCAGTACTTC.

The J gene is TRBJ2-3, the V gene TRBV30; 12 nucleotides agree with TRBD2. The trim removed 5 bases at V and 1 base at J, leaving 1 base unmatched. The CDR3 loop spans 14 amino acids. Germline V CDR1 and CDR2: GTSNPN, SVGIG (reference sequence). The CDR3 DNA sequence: TGTGCCTGGGGACTAGCGGGACGCACAGATACGCAGTATTTT. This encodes CAWGLAGRTDTQYF. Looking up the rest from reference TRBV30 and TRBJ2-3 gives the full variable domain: SQTIHQWPATLVQPVGSPLSLECTVEGTSNPNLYWYRQAAGRGLQLLFYSVGIGQISSEVPQNLSASRPQDRQFILSSKKLLLSDSGFYLCAWGLAGRTDTQYFGPGTRLTVL.

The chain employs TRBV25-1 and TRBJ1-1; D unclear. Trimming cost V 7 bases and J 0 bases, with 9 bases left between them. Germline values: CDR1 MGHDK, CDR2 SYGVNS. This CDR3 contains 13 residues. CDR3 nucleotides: TGTGCCAGCATGCCCAGTTTGAACACTGAAGCTTTCTTT. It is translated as CASMPSLNTEAFF.

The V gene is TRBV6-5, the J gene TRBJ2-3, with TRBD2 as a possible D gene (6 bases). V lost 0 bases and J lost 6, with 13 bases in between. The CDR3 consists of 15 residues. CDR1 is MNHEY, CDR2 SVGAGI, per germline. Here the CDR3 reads CASSYSETSGDTQYF. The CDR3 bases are TGTGCCAGCAGTTACTCGGAGACCAGCGGGGATACGCAGTATTTT.